What follows are 21 T cell receptor beta chains derived from one specimen sequenced in a study of blood T cell repertoires in COVID-19. Using immunoSEQ multiplex PCR, the repertoire was profiled, and TCRdb retains in-frame clones only, with some absent. The repertoire includes around 220,000 clones, around 75% of them detected once, and around 5% sits in the top ten. Sequencing was carried out using peripheral blood. All receptors derive from a human donor in a cohort sampled during active COVID-19.

This clone was seen once. The V and J genes are TRBV28 and TRBJ1-1; 9 positions agree with TRBD1. This CDR3 comprises 15 residues. Germline trimming cut 5 bases from V and 5 bases from J; bases unmatched to any gene: 9. Germline V gene data show CDR1 as MDHEN and CDR2 as SYDVKM. CDR3: CASSPLGQGRTEAFF. CDR3 in DNA: TGTGCCAGCAGTCCGTTGGGACAGGGTAGAACTGAAGCTTTCTTT.

J is TRBJ2-1 and V is TRBV13, with D possibly being TRBD2 (6 bases). Germline CDR1 PRHDT, CDR2 FYEKMQ (reference sequence). CDR3 length: 16 residues. The V and J ends lost 0 bases and 3 bases respectively, with 12 bases between them. The CDR3 DNA reads TGTGCCAGCAGCTTAGGGGTGGGAGGAGGCTACAATGAGCAGTTCTTC. Translated: CASSLGVGGGYNEQFF.

The rearrangement links TRBV27 to TRBJ1-2; no clear D. CDR1 MNHEY and CDR2 SMNVEV come from the germline V gene (reference sequence). V dropped 0 bases and J dropped 4 bases, with 12 bases sitting between them. The length of the CDR3 is 15 residues. The CDR3 is CASSLSALQIYGYTF. The CDR3 region has the DNA TGTGCCAGCAGTTTATCGGCCCTGCAAATCTATGGCTACACCTTC.

The rearrangement joins TRBV19 to TRBJ2-3; 7 bases fit TRBD1. Germline V gene lookup returns CDR1 LNHDA and CDR2 SQIVND (reference sequence). The length of the CDR3 is 13 residues. V lost 6 bases, J lost 1 base, and 1 base stayed unmatched. CDR3 loop: CASRDRGTDTQYF. As DNA, the CDR3 is TGTGCCAGTAGAGACAGGGGCACAGATACGCAGTATTTT.

The chain recombines TRBV20-1 with TRBJ2-3; D is possibly TRBD1 (5 bases). The length of the CDR3 is 10 residues. In germline, CDR1 is DFQATT, CDR2 SNEGSKA (reference sequence). V was shortened by 6 bases and J by 5 bases, with 6 bases between the two germline ends. This CDR3 reads CSAREDTQYF. The CDR3 region has the DNA TGCAGTGCCAGGGAAGATACGCAGTATTTT.

The gene calls are TRBV11-3 and TRBJ2-7; 9 nucleotides match TRBD1. Germline V gene sequence: CDR1 SGHNT, CDR2 YENEEA. This CDR3 is built from 16 residues. V trimming: 3 bases; J trimming: 4 bases; junction bases outside the gene matches: 10. The CDR3: CASSLGAGTGRYEQYF. The CDR3 nucleotides read TGTGCCAGCAGCTTGGGAGCCGGGACAGGGAGATACGAGCAGTACTTC. The full variable domain, completed using reference TRBV11-3 and TRBJ2-7, is EAGVVQSPRYKIIEKKQPVAFWCNPISGHNTLYWYLQNLGQGPELLIRYENEEAVDDSQLPKDRFSAERLKGVDSTLKIQPAELGDSAVYLCASSLGAGTGRYEQYFGPGTRLTVT.

The chain combines TRBV9 with TRBJ1-1, with no clear D. The CDR3 sequence is 12 residues long. V lost 3 bases to trimming and J lost 2 bases, with 5 bases between them. CDR1 is SGDLS, CDR2 YYNGEE, per germline. The CDR3 coding sequence is TGTGCCAGCAGCGCCTTTAACACTGAAGCTTTCTTT. Its protein is CASSAFNTEAFF.

V usage is TRBV3-1 (or the pseudogene TRBV3-2) and J usage is TRBJ1-3, with a weak D call TRBD1 (5 bases). V was cut by 5 bases and J by 5 bases, with 13 bases left in between. Germline CDR1 LGHDT, CDR2 YNNKEL (reference sequence). This CDR3 is built from 14 residues. The CDR3: CASSEGGGRNTIYF. DNA for the CDR3: TGTGCCAGCAGCGAAGGTGGGGGGAGAAACACCATATATTTT.

The chain employs TRBV6-5 and TRBJ2-7; D call uncertain. The CDR3 is 13 amino acids. Trimming took off 7 bases at V and 0 bases at J, with 10 bases between the two ends. Germline CDR1 and CDR2: MNHEY and SVGAGI. The CDR3 is CASTGWSSYEQYF. The CDR3 DNA sequence: TGTGCCAGCACCGGATGGAGCTCCTACGAGCAGTACTTC.

This clone was seen only once. This chain connects TRBV15 to TRBJ2-5, with D perhaps TRBD2 (6 bases). The CDR3 is 14 amino acids. The germline V and J ends were trimmed by 1 base and 5 bases, with 11 bases remaining between them. CDR1 LNHNV and CDR2 YYDKDF come from the germline V gene (reference sequence). The CDR3 reads CATSRGGVGETQYF. CDR3 nucleotide sequence: TGTGCCACCAGCAGAGGGGGGGTCGGGGAGACCCAGTACTTC.

The V and J genes are TRBV5-1 and TRBJ2-7, with 9 bases lining up with TRBD1. This CDR3 comprises 15 residues. The J segment lost 4 bases and the V segment lost 0 bases, leaving 5 bases of the junction unmatched. In germline, CDR1 is SGHRS, CDR2 YFSETQ. The CDR3 sequence: CASSLAGGQGYEQYF. Written as DNA, the CDR3 is TGCGCCAGCAGCTTGGCCGGGGGACAGGGTTACGAGCAGTACTTC. Using reference TRBV5-1 and TRBJ2-7 for the parts outside the CDR3, the full variable domain is KAGVTQTPRYLIKTRGQQVTLSCSPISGHRSVSWYQQTPGQGLQFLFEYFSETQRNKGNFPGRFSGRQFSNSRSEMNVSTLELGDSALYLCASSLAGGQGYEQYFGPGTRLTVT.

V and J are TRBV6-5 and TRBJ2-5; 7 bases map to TRBD1. Unmatched junction bases numbered 4, after V lost 6 bases and J lost 0 bases. Germline-derived CDR1 and CDR2 are MNHEY and SVGAGI. This CDR3 has 14 amino acids. CDR3 nucleotides: TGTGCCAGCAGACCGGGACAGTACCAAGAGACCCAGTACTTC. This encodes CASRPGQYQETQYF.

J is TRBJ2-3 and V is TRBV5-1; 9 bases match TRBD1. Trimming at V came to 5 bases and at J to 4 bases, leaving 23 bases not matched to a gene. CDR1 is SGHRS and CDR2 is YFSETQ in the germline V gene. There are 20 residues in the CDR3. In DNA form, the CDR3 reads TGCGCCAGCAGTCTAACCGGGACAGGGAATTTGAGGCTAACGGCAGATACGCAGTATTTT. Translation: CASSLTGTGNLRLTADTQYF.

This chain links TRBV27 with TRBJ2-7, with D possibly matching TRBD2 (6 bases). Germline values: CDR1 MNHEY, CDR2 SMNVEV (reference sequence). The V end lost 1 base, the J end lost 0 bases, and 7 bases lay between the germline ends. The CDR3 is made up of 14 amino acids. Here the CDR3 reads CASSLYGSSYEQYF. In DNA, the CDR3 is TGTGCCAGCAGTTTATACGGGAGCTCCTACGAGCAGTACTTC.

This clone was found once. The rearrangement joins TRBV6-5 to TRBJ2-6; possibly TRBD1 for D (5 bases). Germline V CDR1 and CDR2: MNHEY, SVGAGI. The CDR3 covers 15 residues. Trimming stripped 2 bases from V and 3 bases from J, with 8 bases between. The CDR3 is CASSYSRVGANVLTF. CDR3 sequence (DNA): TGTGCCAGCAGTTACAGCAGGGTTGGGGCCAACGTCCTGACTTTC.

Here the CDR3 DNA reads TGTGCCAGCAGCTTTAGCGGGAGTGGTTACAATGAGCAGTTCTTC. Its protein product is CASSFSGSGYNEQFF. The chain carries TRBV7-2 and TRBJ2-1; 9 bases agree with TRBD2. The germline V gene encodes CDR1 SGHTA and CDR2 FQGNSA. This CDR3 region has 15 residues. Trimming took 3 bases from V and 4 from J; bases not matched to a gene: 4.

The chain recombines TRBV30 with TRBJ2-7; the match to TRBD2 covers 7 bases. With V trimmed by 3 bases and J by 4 bases, 9 bases remained unmatched. The CDR3 extends over 14 amino acids. Germline V gene data show CDR1 as GTSNPN and CDR2 as SVGIG (reference sequence). The CDR3 DNA reads as TGTGCCTGGAGGGTCAGGCGGGGACTATACGAGCAGTACTTC. Amino acid sequence: CAWRVRRGLYEQYF.

The chain recombines TRBV2 with TRBJ2-7; 7 bases line up with TRBD1. Germline assignment: CDR1 SNHLY and CDR2 FYNNEI. Losses at the gene ends were 6 bases for V and 3 bases for J; bases not matched to a gene: 5. The CDR3 loop spans 13 amino acids. The CDR3 here is CASRPGQIYEQYF. The CDR3, as DNA: TGTGCCAGCAGGCCGGGACAGATCTACGAGCAGTACTTC. The full variable domain, rest sourced from reference TRBV2 and TRBJ2-7, is EPEVTQTPSHQVTQMGQEVILRCVPISNHLYFYWYRQILGQKVEFLVSFYNNEISEKSEIFDDQFSVERPDGSNFTLKIRSTKLEDSAMYFCASRPGQIYEQYFGPGTRLTVT.

This chain connects TRBV19 to TRBJ2-6; D remains ambiguous. Germline CDR1 reads LNHDA; CDR2 reads SQIVND (reference sequence). V was shortened by 2 bases and J by 4 bases, with 9 bases between the two germline ends. The CDR3 runs 15 residues. CDR3 DNA: TGTGCCAGTAGTATATACATCTCCGGGGCCAACGTCCTGACTTTC. Translation: CASSIYISGANVLTF.

This sequence joins TRBV5-4 and TRBJ2-7, with TRBD2 matching over 10 bases. There are 17 residues in the CDR3. Germline lookup yields CDR1 SGHNT and CDR2 YYREEE (reference sequence). Losses at the gene ends were 0 bases for V and 0 bases for J; bases not matched to a gene: 6. The CDR3: CASSLAKLAGSSYEQYF. The DNA of the CDR3 is TGTGCCAGCAGCTTGGCCAAACTAGCGGGGAGCTCCTACGAGCAGTACTTC.

The sample holds a few counts of this clone. This chain joins TRBV27 and TRBJ1-6, with 9 bases matching TRBD1. The J segment lost 5 bases and the V segment lost 5 bases, leaving 4 bases of the junction unmatched. Looked up from germline, CDR1 is MNHEY and CDR2 is SMNVEV (reference sequence). The CDR3 loop spans 15 amino acids. The DNA for the CDR3 is TGTGCCAGCAGTCTCGGGACAGGGAATAATTCACCCCTCCACTTT. It specifies CASSLGTGNNSPLHF.